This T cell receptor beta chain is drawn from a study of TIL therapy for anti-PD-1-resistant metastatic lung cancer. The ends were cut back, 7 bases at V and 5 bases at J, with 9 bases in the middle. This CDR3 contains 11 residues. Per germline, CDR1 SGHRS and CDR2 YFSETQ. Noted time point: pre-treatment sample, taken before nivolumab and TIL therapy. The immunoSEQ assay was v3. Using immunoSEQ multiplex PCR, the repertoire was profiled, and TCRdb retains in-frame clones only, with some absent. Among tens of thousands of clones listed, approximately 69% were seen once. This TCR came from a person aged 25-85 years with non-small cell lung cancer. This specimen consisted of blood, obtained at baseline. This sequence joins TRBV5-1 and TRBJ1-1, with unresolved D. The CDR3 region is CASHGQTEAFF. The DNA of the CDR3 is TGCGCCAGCCATGGGCAAACTGAAGCTTTCTTT.